This section outlines one T cell receptor (beta chain) sequence together with its context. What it recognizes is unknown. The data belong to a study of shared clonotypes between healthy human individuals. Study-wide context: The people who gave samples were a couple of women and a few men aged 18 to 49. Three CD4 naive, three CD4 memory, two CD8 naive and one CD8 memory plate were used per donor. General study points: Incomplete sequencing of sorted subsets was indicated by rarefaction despite large depth.

Genomic DNA (from each subset) was split evenly across several immunoSEQ plates. Sequencing was performed with immunoSEQ multiplex PCR; in TCRdb, only in-frame clones are kept and a portion is missing. Of 1.4 million or so clones in the sample, around 98.5% are singletons; the top ten hold approximately 0.4%. V lost 6 bases and J 0 bases, leaving 6 bases between the germline ends. The germline V gene has CDR1 MNHEY and CDR2 SVGAGI. This CDR3 contains 13 residues. The specimen was naive CD4+ T cells sorted from blood. Subset indicated: CD45RA+ positively selected. The chain uses TRBV6-5 and TRBJ2-1; D is unclear. The clonotype comes from a man aged 30 to 39 in good health. CDR3 nucleotides: TGTGCCAGCAGGCCCAACTCCTACAATGAGCAGTTCTTC. This sequence encodes CASRPNSYNEQFF.